The clone carrying this T cell receptor (beta chain) was seen just once. The antigen is not known. As to treatment: over 15 received Ad26.COV2.S at low or high dose, single or two shots; about 5 received placebo; per-sample allocation not given. All samples were drawn on day 63, counting from the first vaccine or placebo injection. The data were obtained in a study of Ad26.COV2.S vaccination and SARS-CoV-2 variants. Whole-study context: Ad26.COV2.S, an intramuscular injection, was given once or twice 56 days apart. Notes on the study in general: Breadth, reportedly substantial, characterized the spike-specific CD8+ and CD4+ T cell responses after vaccination. Measures of TCR breadth and depth may have fallen short of total T cell responses.

The CDR3 length is 15 residues. The germline V and J ends were trimmed by 4 bases and 2 bases, with 11 bases remaining between them. The germline CDR1 and CDR2 sequences are MDHEN and SYDVKM. Generated by immunoSEQ multiplex PCR, the TCRdb table keeps only in-frame clones and is missing some. Here the sample spans over 400,000 clones, 89% being singletons. This sequence originates from a person aged 18-60 years who received the Ad26.COV2.S COVID-19 vaccine or a placebo. Sequencing used peripheral blood, obtained in a trial of Ad26.COV2.S vaccine versus placebo. The chain employs TRBV28 and TRBJ1-4, with D perhaps matching TRBD1 (5 bases). This CDR3 reads CASSSAGVTNEKLFF. The CDR3 DNA is TGTGCCAGCAGTTCTGCGGGGGTGACTAATGAAAAACTGTTTTTT.